This T cell receptor beta chain was documented in a study of beta chain features in type 1 diabetes. V gave up 5 bases and J gave up 5 bases; unmatched junction bases: 6. Germline loops: CDR1 MRHNA, CDR2 SNTAGT. The CDR3 consists of 14 residues. This clone was seen more than once but under ten times. Its antigen is not known. General study points: The study notes PCR might favor shorter templates equally in patients and controls. When VDJ junctions were examined, type 1 diabetes patients showed fewer insertions and more deletions.

The investigators reverse transcribed all of the isolated RNA, so they sequenced expressed TCRB transcripts. Method: immunoSEQ multiplex PCR; TCRdb's copy keeps in-frame clones and lacks some. The sample lists hundreds of thousands of clones, around 9.6% seen once, with just under 0.035% in the top ten. The collection from each donor was one heparinised blood draw averaging around 0.11 L. This sequence was found in a woman aged 18-29 years in good health. V and J are TRBV6-4 and TRBJ2-5, with 9 nucleotides matching TRBD2. The sequencing input was naive CD4+ T cells from blood. The DNA of the CDR3 is TGTGCCAGCAGTTGCGGGGGGGCCGGGGAGACCCAGTACTTC. Its protein product is CASSCGGAGETQYF.